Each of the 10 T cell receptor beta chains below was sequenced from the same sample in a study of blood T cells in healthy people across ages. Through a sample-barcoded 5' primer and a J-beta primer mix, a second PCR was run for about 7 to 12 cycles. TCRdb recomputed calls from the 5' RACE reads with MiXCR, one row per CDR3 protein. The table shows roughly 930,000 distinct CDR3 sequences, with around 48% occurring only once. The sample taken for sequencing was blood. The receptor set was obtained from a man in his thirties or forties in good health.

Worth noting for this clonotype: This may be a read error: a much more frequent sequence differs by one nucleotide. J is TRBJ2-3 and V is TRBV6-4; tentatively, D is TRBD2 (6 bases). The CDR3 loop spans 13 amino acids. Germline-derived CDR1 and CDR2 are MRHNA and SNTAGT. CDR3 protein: CASSERGTETQYF. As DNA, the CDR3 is TGTGCCAGCAGTGAGCGGGGCACAGAGACGCAGTATTTT.

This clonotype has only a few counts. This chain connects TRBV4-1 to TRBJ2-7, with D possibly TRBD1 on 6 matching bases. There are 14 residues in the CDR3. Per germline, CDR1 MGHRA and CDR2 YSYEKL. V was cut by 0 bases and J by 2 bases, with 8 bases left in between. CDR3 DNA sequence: TGCGCCAGCAGCCAAGAATACAGGGCCTACGAGCAGTACTTC. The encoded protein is CASSQEYRAYEQYF.

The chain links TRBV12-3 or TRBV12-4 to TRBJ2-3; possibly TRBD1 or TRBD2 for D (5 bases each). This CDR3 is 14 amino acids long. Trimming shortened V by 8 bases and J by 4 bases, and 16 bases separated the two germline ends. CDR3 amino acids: CASRQRVAADTQYF. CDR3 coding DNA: TGTGCCAGCCGACAGAGGGTTGCGGCAGATACGCAGTATTTT.

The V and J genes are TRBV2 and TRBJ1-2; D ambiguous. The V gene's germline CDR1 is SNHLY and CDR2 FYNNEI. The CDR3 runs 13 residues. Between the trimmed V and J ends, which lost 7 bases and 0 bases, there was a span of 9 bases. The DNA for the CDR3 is TGTGCCAGCATCGTCACAGCTAACTATGGCTACACCTTC. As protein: CASIVTANYGYTF.

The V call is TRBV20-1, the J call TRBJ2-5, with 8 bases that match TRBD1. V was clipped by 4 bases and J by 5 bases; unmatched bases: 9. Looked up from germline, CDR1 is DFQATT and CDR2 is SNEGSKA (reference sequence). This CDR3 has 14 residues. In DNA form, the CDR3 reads TGCAGTGCTAAGGACAGGGAGTGGGATGAGACCCAGTACTTC. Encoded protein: CSAKDREWDETQYF.

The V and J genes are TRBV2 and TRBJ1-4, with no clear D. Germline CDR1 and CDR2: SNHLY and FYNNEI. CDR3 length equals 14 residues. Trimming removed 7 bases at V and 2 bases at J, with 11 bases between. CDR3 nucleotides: TGTGCCAGCAAGCCTACGGGGACTAATGAAAAACTGTTTTTT. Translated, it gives CASKPTGTNEKLFF.

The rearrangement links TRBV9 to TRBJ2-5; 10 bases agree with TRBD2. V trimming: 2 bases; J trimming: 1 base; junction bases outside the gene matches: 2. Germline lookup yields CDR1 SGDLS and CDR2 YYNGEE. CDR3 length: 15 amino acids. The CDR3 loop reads CASSVLAGAQETQYF. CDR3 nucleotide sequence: TGTGCCAGCAGCGTTCTAGCGGGGGCCCAAGAGACCCAGTACTTC.

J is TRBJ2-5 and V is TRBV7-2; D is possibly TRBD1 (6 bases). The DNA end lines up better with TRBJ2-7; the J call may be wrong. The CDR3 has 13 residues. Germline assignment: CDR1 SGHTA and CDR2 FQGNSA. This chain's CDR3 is CASSHAGVYEQYF. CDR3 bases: TGTGCCAGCAGCCACGCAGGGGTCTACGAGCAGTACTTC.

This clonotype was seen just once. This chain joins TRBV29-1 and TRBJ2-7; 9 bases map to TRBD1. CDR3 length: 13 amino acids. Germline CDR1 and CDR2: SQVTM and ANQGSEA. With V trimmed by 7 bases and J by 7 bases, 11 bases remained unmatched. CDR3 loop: CSGPGQGHNEQYF. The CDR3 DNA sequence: TGCAGCGGCCCGGGACAGGGCCACAATGAGCAGTACTTC.

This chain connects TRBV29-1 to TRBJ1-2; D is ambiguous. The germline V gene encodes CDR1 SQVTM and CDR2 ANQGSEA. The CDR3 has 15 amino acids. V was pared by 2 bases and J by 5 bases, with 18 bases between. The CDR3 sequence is CSVEIPPDYEYGYTF. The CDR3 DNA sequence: TGCAGCGTTGAAATTCCGCCCGACTATGAGTATGGCTACACCTTC.